The next 4 T cell receptor beta chains were all read from a single sample in a study of identical twins (dated by TCRdb to 2016 to 2017). Libraries came from 5' RACE. Sequencing instrument: Illumina HiSeq 2000. TCRdb passed the public sequencing reads through fastp at Q25 and MiXCR, retaining productive beta sequences. Here each entry gathers all rows of one CDR3 protein and keeps the most common genes and DNA. This sample lists roughly 1,500,000 distinct CDR3 sequences; about 32% were detected once. The top ten constitute 0.25% to 0.3% of the sample. Specimen: cord blood. The receptors here all came from a newborn girl in good health.

This clonotype was seen a handful of times. The chain links TRBV30 to TRBJ2-1; D remains unclear. CDR3 length: 14 amino acids. Germline CDR1 reads GTSNPN; CDR2 reads SVGIG (reference sequence). Trimming cost V 4 bases and J 0 bases, with 10 bases left between them. The chain's CDR3 is CAWMRPDSYNEQFF. The CDR3 DNA is TGTGCCTGGATGAGACCGGACTCCTACAATGAGCAGTTCTTC.

Notes on this clonotype: A junction boundary mismatches the germline segment, possibly from a read error. The J gene is TRBJ2-3, the V gene TRBV9; D not certain. Germline V gene sequence: CDR1 SGDLS, CDR2 YYNGEE. The CDR3 is 13 residues long. The CDR3 nucleotides are TGTGCCAGCAGCGCAAGGGTTGCATATACGCGGTATTTT. Translation gives CASSARVAYTRYF.

This clonotype was seen only a few times. V gene TRBV7-8 combines with J gene TRBJ2-7, with D maybe TRBD2 (6 bases). Germline assignment: CDR1 SGHVS and CDR2 FQNEAQ. Trimming took 4 bases from V and 1 from J, leaving 17 bases between them. The CDR3 extends over 16 amino acids. CDR3 protein: CASSSQRVIRSYEQYF. The CDR3 DNA is TGTGCCAGCAGCTCTCAGCGGGTCATCAGGTCCTACGAGCAGTACTTC.

V and J are TRBV12-3 or TRBV12-4 and TRBJ1-5, with D unresolved. This CDR3 is built from 15 residues. Trimming took off 3 bases at V and 2 bases at J, with 11 bases between the two ends. CDR3 nucleotide sequence: TGTGCCAGCAGTTTTAACAGTTTGGGCAATCAGCCCCAGCATTTT. Residues: CASSFNSLGNQPQHF.